This record concerns one T cell receptor (beta chain) sequence. Its antigen remains unknown. The sample comes from a study of shared clonotypes between healthy human individuals. Study context: CD4 naive and memory got three plates each, CD8 naive two, CD8 memory one. Study-wide points: The naive CD4 repertoires of several donors were compared, and approximately 4.7% of clonotypes were shared. Clonotype sharing across donors was expected to vary with sequencing depth.

Sequenced by immunoSEQ multiplex PCR; TCRdb stores in-frame clones only, minus some. The data show about 2.1 million clones, 90% to 95% seen once. Naive CD8 populations comprised CD45RO-negative cells positively selected for CCR7, excluding terminally differentiated effector memory CD45RA+ cells. This TCR was sampled from a man between 18 and 35 years old in good health. Some clones in this sample may be carry-over from other donors' samples. Specimen: naive CD8+ T cells from PBMCs.

The CDR3 spells CASSSRGTPNEQYF. CDR3 in DNA: TGTGCCAGCAGCTCAAGGGGGACGCCTAACGAGCAGTACTTC. The chain carries TRBV7-2 and TRBJ2-7; the D gene is possibly TRBD1 (6 bases). Germline V gives CDR1 SGHTA, CDR2 FQGNSA. V was trimmed by 4 bases and J by 5 bases, leaving 15 bases between them. CDR3 length: 14 amino acids. Complete variable domain (other parts from reference TRBV7-2 and TRBJ2-7): GAGVSQSPSNKVTEKGKDVELRCDPISGHTALYWYRQSLGQGLEFLIYFQGNSAPDKSGLPSDRFSAERTGGSVSTLTIQRTQQEDSAVYLCASSSRGTPNEQYFGPGTRLTVT.